A single sample is the source of the 16 T cell receptor beta chains below, sequenced in a study of blood T cells in healthy people across ages. A J-beta primer mix and a sample-barcoded 5' primer were used in a second PCR of roughly 7 to 12 cycles. Via MiXCR, TCRdb re-called the 5' RACE reads, giving one row per CDR3 protein. Here the sample spans roughly 2 million distinct CDR3 sequences, just under 50% being singletons. Sequenced input: blood. Source of these receptors: a woman aged 40-49 years in good health.

The rearrangement joins TRBV9 to TRBJ1-1; no clear D gene. Trimming shortened V by 4 bases and J by 3 bases, and 13 bases separated the two germline ends. The CDR3 spans 14 residues. In germline, CDR1 is SGDLS, CDR2 YYNGEE. CDR3 nucleotide sequence: TGTGCCAGCAGCCCCGAGCCCGGGGACACTGAAGCTTTCTTT. Translating gives CASSPEPGDTEAFF.

The chain uses TRBV7-3 and TRBJ1-6, with TRBD1 identical over 7 bases. With V trimmed by 5 bases and J by 7 bases, 8 bases remained unmatched. Germline loops: CDR1 SGHTA, CDR2 FQGTGA. The CDR3 runs to 15 residues. For the CDR3, the DNA is TGTGCCAGCAGCGCGACAGGGTCTAGCAATTCACCCCTCCACTTT. It yields the protein CASSATGSSNSPLHF.

The chain employs TRBV21-1 and TRBJ1-2; the tabulated D call, TRBD1, remains unverified against the DNA. TRBV21-1 is a recognized pseudogene. The CDR3 is 16 amino acids. The CDR3 coding sequence is TGTGCCAGCAGCAAACGTGGGACAGGGGATCATTGTAGCTACACCTTC. It codes for CASSKRGTGDHCSYTF.

The chain has TRBV6-2 or TRBV6-3 and TRBJ2-7; the D call may be TRBD1 or TRBD2 (5 bases each). V shed 5 bases and J shed 0 bases, with 14 bases lying between them. Looked up from germline, CDR1 is MNHEY and CDR2 is SVGEGT. This CDR3 comprises 15 residues. The chain's CDR3 is CASSRSGTLSYEQYF. The CDR3 DNA is TGTGCCAGCAGTCGCTCCGGGACCCTCTCCTACGAGCAGTACTTC.

This clonotype has only one observation. This rearrangement joins TRBV6-6 to TRBJ1-5; the match to TRBD1 covers 7 bases. This CDR3 has 16 amino acids. After removal of 0 bases from V and 7 bases from J, the junction contained 9 bases not matched to a gene. The germline V gene has CDR1 MNHNY and CDR2 SVGAGI (reference sequence). The CDR3 DNA follows: TGTGCCAGCAGTTACTCGGAGGGGGCTTTGAAACAGCCCCAGCATTTT. Translated: CASSYSEGALKQPQHF.

CDR3 nucleotides: TGCGCCAGCACCTCGCTAGCGGGGGACAAGGCCAATGAGCAGTTCTTC. Protein product: CASTSLAGDKANEQFF. V usage is TRBV5-1 and J usage is TRBJ2-1; 10 positions agree with TRBD2. V shed 6 bases, J shed 6 bases, and the junction held 12 bases outside the gene matches. The germline V gene has CDR1 SGHRS and CDR2 YFSETQ. This CDR3 has 16 amino acids.

This clonotype was counted between two and nine times. The chain is built from TRBV7-2 and TRBJ2-3; D is uncertain. The V gene lost 2 bases and the J gene lost 5 bases, with 11 bases spanning the gap. From germline, CDR1 is SGHTA and CDR2 FQGNSA. This CDR3 spans 14 amino acids. The DNA for the CDR3 is TGTGCCAGCAGCTTAAAAGTCGGCAGAGATACGCAGTATTTT. It is translated as CASSLKVGRDTQYF. The full variable domain, rest sourced from reference TRBV7-2 and TRBJ2-3, is GAGVSQSPSNKVTEKGKDVELRCDPISGHTALYWYRQSLGQGLEFLIYFQGNSAPDKSGLPSDRFSAERTGGSVSTLTIQRTQQEDSAVYLCASSLKVGRDTQYFGPGTRLTVL.

The genes are TRBV5-5 and TRBJ2-1; the match to TRBD1 covers 10 bases. This CDR3 has 14 residues. V was pared by 6 bases and J by 8 bases, with 8 bases of the junction left unmatched. Germline V gene lookup returns CDR1 SGHKS and CDR2 YYEKEE (reference sequence). The CDR3 sequence: CASTGDRGWYEQFF. The DNA for the CDR3 is TGTGCCAGCACCGGGGACAGGGGATGGTATGAGCAGTTCTTC.

This clonotype was observed a handful of times. The chain combines TRBV25-1 with TRBJ1-2; 8 bases line up with TRBD1. CDR3 length: 15 residues. The ends lost 4 bases at V and 4 bases at J; junction bases unmatched: 8. Germline V gene data show CDR1 as MGHDK and CDR2 as SYGVNS. CDR3 bases: TGTGCCAGCAGTGCGGAGACAGGGGATACCTATGGCTACACCTTC. Its translation is CASSAETGDTYGYTF.

The CDR3 region has the DNA TGTGCCAGCTGGGGACAGACTAGCACAGATACGCAGTATTTT. Translated, it gives CASWGQTSTDTQYF. The rearrangement uses TRBV7-2 and TRBJ2-3; 7 bases are a match to TRBD1. CDR1 and CDR2 from the germline V gene are SGHTA and FQGNSA. J was trimmed by 0 bases and V by 8 bases; bases with no gene match: 5. There are 14 residues in the CDR3.

This clonotype was found a few times. The chain is built from TRBV4-2 and TRBJ2-5; D gene ambiguous. The V gene lost 4 bases and the J gene lost 2 bases, with 11 bases spanning the gap. CDR3 length equals 14 residues. Germline CDR1 reads LGHNA; CDR2 reads YNFKEQ. Here the CDR3 reads CASSLDWEQETQYF. CDR3 bases: TGTGCCAGCAGCCTAGACTGGGAACAAGAGACCCAGTACTTC.

V and J are TRBV20-1 and TRBJ2-7; 13 bases fit TRBD2. Trimming cost V 1 base and J 2 bases; bases outside gene matches: 14. This CDR3 has 19 residues. Germline CDR1 DFQATT, CDR2 SNEGSKA (reference sequence). CDR3 residues: CSARGGLAGYQGTTYEQYF. DNA of the CDR3: TGCAGTGCTAGAGGGGGACTAGCGGGGTACCAGGGTACTACCTACGAGCAGTACTTC.

The CDR3 DNA reads as TGTGCCAGCAGCCATCGTAAGGGAGGAGAGGAGCAGTTCTTC. It translates to CASSHRKGGEEQFF. V usage is TRBV3-1 and J usage is TRBJ2-1; the D gene is possibly TRBD2 (6 bases). CDR3 length: 14 residues. The germline gives CDR1 LGHDT, CDR2 YNNKEL (reference sequence). With 3 bases removed from V and 10 bases from J, the gap between germline ends came to 16 bases.

This clonotype was picked up many times. The chain links TRBV7-3 to TRBJ2-5; TRBD2 agrees at 8 bases. CDR3 length: 15 residues. Germline CDR1 reads SGHTA; CDR2 reads FQGTGA. V trimming: 0 bases; J trimming: 1 base; junction bases outside the gene matches: 1. This chain's CDR3 is CASSLTSGAQETQYF. In DNA form, the CDR3 reads TGTGCCAGCAGCTTAACTAGCGGGGCCCAAGAGACCCAGTACTTC. Combining the CDR3 with reference TRBV7-3 and TRBJ2-5 gives the whole variable domain GAGVSQTPSNKVTEKGKYVELRCDPISGHTALYWYRQSLGQGPEFLIYFQGTGAADDSGLPNDRFFAVRPEGSVSTLKIQRTERGDSAVYLCASSLTSGAQETQYFGPGTRLLVL.

This sequence joins TRBV7-2 and TRBJ2-5, with 7 bases that match TRBD1. The germline V gene has CDR1 SGHTA and CDR2 FQGNSA. The CDR3 has 13 residues. The J segment lost 6 bases and the V segment lost 5 bases, leaving 6 bases of the junction unmatched. CDR3 loop: CASSHDRVKTQYF. The CDR3 DNA is TGTGCCAGCAGCCACGACAGGGTAAAGACCCAGTACTTC.

The chain uses TRBV7-2 and TRBJ2-5; 8 nucleotides agree with TRBD1. Germline CDR1 reads SGHTA; CDR2 reads FQGNSA. The CDR3 extends over 15 amino acids. V lost 2 bases, J lost 3 bases, and 5 bases stayed unmatched. The chain's CDR3 is CASSLWLDREETQYF. In DNA, the CDR3 is TGTGCCAGCAGCTTATGGTTGGACAGGGAAGAGACCCAGTACTTC.